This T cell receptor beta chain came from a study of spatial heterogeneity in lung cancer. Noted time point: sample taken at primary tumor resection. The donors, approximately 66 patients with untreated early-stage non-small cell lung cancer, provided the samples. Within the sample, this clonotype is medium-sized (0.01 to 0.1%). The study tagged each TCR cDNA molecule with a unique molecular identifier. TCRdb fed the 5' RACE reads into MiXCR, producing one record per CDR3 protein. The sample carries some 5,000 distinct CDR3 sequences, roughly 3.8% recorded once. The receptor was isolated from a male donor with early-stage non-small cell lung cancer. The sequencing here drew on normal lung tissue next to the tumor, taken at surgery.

CDR3 loop: CASSLGQGATDTQYF. CDR3 bases: TGTGCCAGCAGCTTGGGGCAGGGGGCCACAGATACGCAGTATTTT. V usage is TRBV5-6 and J usage is TRBJ2-3; 8 bases map to TRBD1. The junction had 2 bases not matched to a gene; V was cut back by 0 bases and J by 2 bases. The CDR3 consists of 15 residues. The germline gives CDR1 SGHDT, CDR2 YYEEEE.